These T cell receptor beta chains were read from a single sample in a study of identical twins' blood T cells. MiXCR, applied by TCRdb to the 5' RACE reads, yields one record per CDR3 protein. The data contain around 380,000 distinct CDR3 sequences, 28% of them singletons. Sequenced material: PBMCs. The receptor source for this set is a woman between 18 and 55 years old in good health. Both conserved end residues are part of each CDR3. Fields, in order: clone size, D gene, CDR3 length, V gene, J gene, CDR3 protein, CDR3 DNA. D genes are given only for firm matches. Size is stated for part of the rows, as once, few or many counts, or as a class when the clone is expanded.

>many|TRBD1|12|TRBV9|TRBJ1-2
CASSLEGAGYTF
TGTGCCAGCAGTCTAGAGGGGGCTGGCTACACCTTC
>NA|NA|14|TRBV18|TRBJ1-1
CASTTTGSGTEAFF
TGTGCCAGCACCACCACAGGGAGTGGCACTGAAGCTTTCTTT
>few|TRBD2|19|TRBV7-9|TRBJ2-3
CASSPTLFTSGSDRDTQYF
TGTGCCAGCAGCCCCACACTTTTTACTAGCGGGTCCGATCGGGATACGCAGTATTTT
>few|NA|11|TRBV7-9|TRBJ2-2
CATLGPGELFF
TGTGCCACCTTAGGGCCCGGGGAGCTGTTTTTT
>few|TRBD1|15|TRBV7-9|TRBJ2-7
CASSAWTGANYEQYF
TGTGCCAGCAGCGCATGGACAGGGGCAAACTACGAGCAGTACTTC
>few|NA|13|TRBV5-1|TRBJ1-4
CASARGTNEKLFF
TGCGCCAGCGCTCGGGGGACTAATGAAAAACTGTTTTTT
>NA|NA|16|TRBV14|TRBJ1-3
CASSPRWPWPGNTIYF
TGTGCCAGCAGCCCCAGATGGCCCTGGCCTGGAAACACCATATATTTT
>few|NA|14|TRBV5-1|TRBJ2-3
CASSLDGRTDTQYF
TGCGCCAGCAGCTTGGACGGGCGCACAGATACGCAGTATTTT
>few|NA|13|TRBV20-1|TRBJ2-5
CSARENLQETQYF
TGCAGTGCGCGAGAAAACCTCCAAGAGACCCAGTACTTC
>NA|TRBD2|16|TRBV11-2|TRBJ2-7
CASSLATSGGLYEQYF
TGTGCCAGCAGCTTAGCGACTAGCGGGGGCCTATACGAGCAGTACTTC
>NA|NA|14|TRBV3-1|TRBJ1-6
CASSPRATNSPLHF
TGTGCCAGCAGCCCTCGGGCCACCAATTCACCCCTCCACTTT
>NA|NA|12|TRBV20-1|TRBJ1-2
CSASGHNYGYTF
TGCAGTGCTAGTGGACATAACTATGGCTACACCTTC
>few|NA|14|TRBV19|TRBJ2-2
CASSKPPYTGELFF
TGTGCCAGTAGTAAGCCCCCTTACACCGGGGAGCTGTTTTTT
>many|NA|12|TRBV20-1|TRBJ2-7
CSASSVVYEQYF
TGCAGTGCTAGCTCGGTCGTCTACGAGCAGTACTTC
>NA|NA|13|TRBV6-1|TRBJ1-5
CASSEANIQPQHF
TGTGCCAGCAGTGAAGCGAACATCCAGCCCCAGCATTTT
>few|NA|14|TRBV27|TRBJ2-1
CASSSYRASNEQFF
TGTGCCAGCAGTTCATACCGGGCCAGCAATGAGCAGTTCTTC
>NA|TRBD1|15|TRBV5-1|TRBJ1-4
CASSLDRGINEKLFF
TGCGCCAGCAGCTTGGACAGGGGGATAAATGAAAAACTGTTTTTT
>few|NA|14|TRBV4-3|TRBJ1-3
CASSLTIWADTIYF
TGCGCCAGCAGCCTCACTATTTGGGCGGACACCATATATTTT
>NA|NA|15|TRBV9|TRBJ2-1
CASSPQGDSYNEQFF
TGTGCCAGCAGCCCCCAGGGTGACTCCTACAATGAGCAGTTCTTC
>few|TRBD1|13|TRBV29-1|TRBJ1-1
CSVRGQANTEAFF
TGCAGCGTCAGAGGACAGGCGAACACTGAAGCTTTCTTT
>few|NA|18|TRBV19|TRBJ1-5
CASSRDPNFPYSNQPQHF
TGTGCCAGTTCGCGCGACCCTAACTTCCCGTATAGCAATCAGCCCCAGCATTTT
>NA|NA|13|TRBV20-1|TRBJ1-1
CSAREQGRTEAFF
TGCAGTGCTAGGGAACAGGGACGCACTGAAGCTTTCTTT
>NA|NA|15|TRBV5-6|TRBJ1-2
CASSLRGQVPYGYTF
TGTGCCAGCAGCTTGCGCGGTCAGGTCCCTTATGGCTACACCTTC
>NA|NA|14|TRBV19|TRBJ1-2
CASSIGGDGYGYTF
TGTGCCAGTAGTATCGGGGGAGATGGGTATGGCTACACCTTC
>NA|NA|13|TRBV12-3/TRBV12-4|TRBJ1-2
CTSSLGDNYGYTF
TGTACCAGCAGTTTAGGAGACAACTATGGCTACACCTTC
>NA|NA|13|TRBV20-1|TRBJ2-7
CSAREAGRNEQYF
TGCAGTGCTAGAGAGGCAGGGCGGAACGAGCAGTACTTC
>NA|TRBD2|14|TRBV5-6|TRBJ2-2
CASRLAGDTGELFF
TGTGCCAGCAGACTAGCGGGGGACACCGGGGAGCTGTTTTTT
>few|NA|17|TRBV6-1|TRBJ1-1
CASSEPIGTARGTEAFF
TGTGCCAGCAGTGAACCAATCGGGACCGCCAGGGGAACTGAAGCTTTCTTT
>NA|NA|13|TRBV10-1|TRBJ2-1
CASSGNSYNEQFF
TGCGCCAGCAGTGGTAACTCCTACAATGAGCAGTTCTTC
>many|TRBD1|14|TRBV5-1|TRBJ1-1
CASSSGQGRTEAFF
TGCGCCAGCAGCTCAGGACAGGGTAGGACTGAAGCTTTCTTT
>few|NA|15|TRBV7-8|TRBJ2-3
CASSFGSGGVDTQYF
TGTGCCAGCAGTTTTGGATCTGGAGGAGTAGATACGCAGTATTTT